The 31 T cell receptor beta chains reported below all come from one sample, sequenced in a study of T cells in women clearing cervical HPV infection. Here immunoSEQ multiplex PCR was the method, and the copy in TCRdb shows in-frame clones only, minus some. This sample contains approximately 31,000 clones. The source material was blood buffy coat. These receptor sequences come from a woman between 18 and 70 years old with a cervical HPV16 infection that either progressed to CIN3+ or cleared (not recorded which).

On this clone: The CDR3 end is not reached by the read, which stops 3 residues before it; the germline J gene fills it in. The sample carries other DNA sequences with the same CDR3. The chain carries TRBV5-1 and TRBJ2-7; 8 bases match TRBD1. The CDR3 runs to 12 residues. Losses at the gene ends were 4 bases for V and 5 bases for J; bases not matched to a gene: 2. Germline V gene data show CDR1 as SGHRS and CDR2 as YFSETQ. CDR3 in amino acids: CASSADRDEQYF. CDR3 DNA (partial): TGCGCCAGCAGCGCGGACAGGGACGAG.

For this clone: Its ends do not fully match the called genes, so a read error is possible. The read is 3 residues too short to cover the CDR3 end, so that end is filled in from the germline J gene. This sequence joins TRBV7-7 and TRBJ2-5; D not certain. The CDR3 has 13 residues. Germline V gene lookup returns CDR1 SSHAT and CDR2 FNYEAQ (reference sequence). CDR3 sequence: CASSFSRRETQYF. The CDR3 bases that were read are TGTGCTAGCAGCTTTTCGCGCCGAGAGACC. The whole variable domain, filled in from reference TRBV7-7 and TRBJ2-5, reads GAGVSQSPRYKVTKRGQDVTLRCDPISSHATLYWYQQALGQGPEFLTYFNYEAQPDKSGLPSDRFSAERPEGSISTLTIQRTEQRDSAMYRCASSFSRRETQYFGPGTRLLVL.

With respect to this clone: The read terminates 3 residues ahead of where the CDR3 ends, so the germline J gene completes it. The chain uses TRBV30 and TRBJ2-7; 7 bases agree with TRBD2. Germline V gene lookup returns CDR1 GTSNPN and CDR2 SVGIG (reference sequence). The CDR3 is made up of 13 amino acids. The junction had 9 bases not matched to a gene; V was cut back by 7 bases and J by 3 bases. Partial CDR3 DNA: TGTGCCTCAACGACTAGCCAGGGCTACGAG. Its protein is CASTTSQGYE. The full CDR3 is CASTTSQGYEQYF.

As regards this clone: Read sequence stops 3 residues before the CDR3 end, and the germline J gene provides the missing end. V usage is TRBV20-1 and J usage is TRBJ2-3, with 11 bases identical to TRBD2. The CDR3 is made up of 15 amino acids. Trimming removed 5 bases from V and 1 base from J; junction bases left unmatched: 5. CDR1 is DFQATT, CDR2 SNEGSKA, per germline (reference sequence). Here the CDR3 reads CSAGGTSGRTDTQYF. The sequenced CDR3 bases are TGCAGTGCTGGCGGGACTAGCGGACGCACAGATACG.

The CDR3 bases that were read are TGTGCCTGGAGTTCTCTCATGGGCAGATATAGCACAGATACG. It yields the protein CAWSSLMGRYSTDT. The whole CDR3 protein is CAWSSLMGRYSTDTQYF. V gene TRBV30 combines with J gene TRBJ2-3; D is unclear. Read sequence stops 3 residues before the CDR3 end, and the germline J gene provides the missing end. CDR3 length: 17 residues. V lost 2 bases, J lost 0 bases, and 18 bases lay in between. Germline lookup yields CDR1 GTSNPN and CDR2 SVGIG (reference sequence).

The part of the CDR3 DNA that was read is TGTGCCAGCAGCCCCCCTGGAGGGGGCCTGCCC. As protein: CASSPPGGGLP. From start to end, the CDR3 is CASSPPGGGLPQHF. The chain has TRBV28 and TRBJ1-5, with TRBD1 matching over 7 bases. Sequencing ends 3 residues short of the CDR3 end; the germline J gene provides the rest. Germline assignment: CDR1 MDHEN and CDR2 SYDVKM. V lost 6 bases, J lost 9 bases, and 11 bases stayed unmatched. The CDR3 loop spans 14 amino acids.

Worth noting for this clone: The read terminates 3 residues before the CDR3 end, so the remaining end is supplied by the germline J gene. The V gene is TRBV19, the J gene TRBJ2-6; tentatively, D is TRBD1 (5 bases). V was shortened by 5 bases and J by 3 bases, with 11 bases between the two germline ends. Germline V gene lookup returns CDR1 LNHDA and CDR2 SQIVND (reference sequence). The CDR3 consists of 15 residues. The CDR3 loop reads CASSLRVYGANVLTF. CDR3 bases read: TGTGCCAGTAGTCTCAGGGTTTATGGGGCCAACGTC.

Details on this clone: The read is 3 residues too short to cover the CDR3 end, so that end is filled in from the germline J gene. The chain joins TRBV30 to TRBJ1-3; TRBD1 matches at 11 bases. Per germline, CDR1 GTSNPN and CDR2 SVGIG (reference sequence). V gave up 0 bases and J gave up 2 bases; unmatched junction bases: 3. CDR3 length equals 16 residues. The CDR3 spells CAWSVKGQGAGNTIYF. The CDR3 bases that were read are TGTGCCTGGAGTGTAAAGGGACAGGGGGCTGGAAACACC.

As to this clone: The read gets to within 3 residues of the CDR3 end, and the germline J gene fills in the rest. This chain joins TRBV12-5 and TRBJ2-3; the match to TRBD2 covers 11 bases. The CDR3 is 16 amino acids. V lost 0 bases and J lost 5; bases outside the gene matches: 4. The V gene's germline CDR1 is LGHNT and CDR2 FRNRAP. The covered CDR3 bases are TGTGCTAGTGGTTTGGTACTAGCGGGGGTCGGAGATACG. Protein product: CASGLVLAGVGDT. The full CDR3 protein is CASGLVLAGVGDTQYF.

To note about this clone: The CDR3 goes on 3 residues after the read ends, and that part is filled in from the germline J gene. The chain recombines TRBV2 with TRBJ1-3, with 8 nucleotides matching TRBD1. J gave up 3 bases and V 5 bases, and 3 bases lay outside the gene matches. This CDR3 contains 14 residues. From germline, CDR1 is SNHLY and CDR2 FYNNEI. The sequenced part of the CDR3 DNA is TGTGCCAGCAGTCAGACAGGGGTTGGAAACACC. The encoded protein is CASSQTGVGNT. The whole CDR3 protein is CASSQTGVGNTIYF.

As regards this clone: The sequence runs out 3 residues before the end of the CDR3; the remainder is reconstructed from the germline J gene. V usage is TRBV5-1 and J usage is TRBJ1-1; D is unclear. The CDR3 runs 12 residues. The germline V gene encodes CDR1 SGHRS and CDR2 YFSETQ. Trimming took off 1 base at V and 3 bases at J, with 4 bases between the two ends. The sequenced part of the CDR3 DNA is TGCGCCAGCAGCTTGTCCGACACTGAA. It codes for CASSLSDTE. The entire CDR3 is CASSLSDTEAFF.

To note about this clone: The read stops 3 residues short of the end of the CDR3; the missing end is completed from the germline J gene. The chain is built from TRBV6-2 or TRBV6-3 and TRBJ1-1; D is perhaps TRBD1 (6 bases). The CDR3 consists of 16 residues. V dropped 2 bases and J dropped 0 bases, with 13 bases sitting between them. Germline V gene sequence: CDR1 MNHEY, CDR2 SVGEGT. This chain's CDR3 is CASSYRTGTMNTEAFF. The covered CDR3 bases are TGTGCCAGCAGTTACCGAACAGGGACGATGAACACTGAA.

About this clone itself: The read is 3 residues too short to cover the CDR3 end, so that end is filled in from the germline J gene. V usage is TRBV30 and J usage is TRBJ2-7; possibly TRBD2 for D (6 bases). Trimming shortened V by 1 base and J by 6 bases, and 7 bases separated the two germline ends. The germline gives CDR1 GTSNPN, CDR2 SVGIG (reference sequence). The CDR3 totals 11 residues. CDR3 DNA (partial): TGTGCCTGGAGTGGGCGGGGCGAG. Translation: CAWSGRGE. The complete CDR3 sequence is CAWSGRGEQYF.

Regarding this clone: From the germline J gene comes the end of the CDR3, since the read stops 3 residues before it. The V gene is TRBV7-9, the J gene TRBJ1-2; possibly TRBD1 for D (5 bases). Per the germline V gene, CDR1 is SEHNR and CDR2 is FQNEAQ (reference sequence). The CDR3 totals 13 residues. V was shortened by 6 bases and J by 4 bases, with 12 bases between the two germline ends. CDR3 DNA (partial): TGTGCCAGCAGAAGGGAGGGGTCCTATGGC. This sequence encodes CASRREGSYG. The whole CDR3 is CASRREGSYGYTF.

On this clone itself: The DNA ends 3 residues before the CDR3 does, and the rest of the CDR3 is filled in from the germline J gene. The V and J genes are TRBV30 and TRBJ2-7, with D unresolved. Germline CDR1 is GTSNPN and CDR2 is SVGIG (reference sequence). The ends were cut back, 2 bases at V and 0 bases at J, with 14 bases in the middle. This CDR3 comprises 15 residues. CDR3 in amino acids: CAWSIGFTNSYEQYF. The part of the CDR3 DNA that was read is TGTGCCTGGAGTATAGGGTTTACCAACTCCTACGAG. Full variable domain (outside the CDR3, taken from reference TRBV30 and TRBJ2-7): SQTIHQWPATLVQPVGSPLSLECTVEGTSNPNLYWYRQAAGRGLQLLFYSVGIGQISSEVPQNLSASRPQDRQFILSSKKLLLSDSGFYLCAWSIGFTNSYEQYFGPGTRLTVT.

About this clone: The read ends 3 residues early relative to the CDR3; the germline J gene fills the gap. The chain has TRBV9 and TRBJ2-7; TRBD1 agrees at 7 bases. The CDR3 is made up of 14 amino acids. Germline assignment: CDR1 SGDLS and CDR2 YYNGEE. Unmatched junction bases numbered 5, after V lost 3 bases and J lost 2 bases. This chain's CDR3 is CASSAGTETYEQYF. Incomplete CDR3 DNA: TGTGCCAGCAGCGCCGGGACAGAGACCTACGAG.

About this clone itself: Sequencing ends 3 residues short of the CDR3 end; the germline J gene provides the rest. V is TRBV2 and J is TRBJ1-1; D remains ambiguous. The CDR3 totals 14 residues. Germline V gene sequence: CDR1 SNHLY, CDR2 FYNNEI. The sequenced CDR3 bases are TGTGCCAGCAGTGAGGGAACTAGCGGGCACACA. Protein sequence: CASSEGTSGHT. The full CDR3 is CASSEGTSGHTAFF. Looking up the rest from reference TRBV2 and TRBJ1-1 gives the full variable domain: EPEVTQTPSHQVTQMGQEVILRCVPISNHLYFYWYRQILGQKVEFLVSFYNNEISEKSEIFDDQFSVERPDGSNFTLKIRSTKLEDSAMYFCASSEGTSGHTAFFGQGTRLTVV.

Remarks on this clone: Coverage ceases 3 residues before the CDR3 finishes, and the germline J gene fills in the end. J is TRBJ2-7 and V is TRBV5-1; D is ambiguous. The V and J ends lost 0 bases and 0 bases respectively, with 7 bases between them. Germline V lookup: CDR1 SGHRS, CDR2 YFSETQ. This CDR3 is built from 14 residues. CDR3 residues: CASSLGRASYEQYF. CDR3 DNA (partial): TGCGCCAGCAGCTTGGGTAGGGCCTCCTACGAG.

Turning to this clone: The read gets to within 3 residues of the CDR3 end, and the germline J gene fills in the rest. V is TRBV12-5 and J is TRBJ1-4; D is unresolved. Germline CDR1 is LGHNT and CDR2 is FRNRAP. The CDR3 has 12 amino acids. The V and J ends lost 7 bases and 5 bases respectively, with 8 bases between them. The sequenced part of the CDR3 DNA is TGTGCTAGTGCTCTTTTAAATGAAAAA. As protein: CASALLNEK. The whole CDR3 reads CASALLNEKLFF.

Note on this clone: The read ends 3 residues early relative to the CDR3; the germline J gene fills the gap. This chain connects TRBV29-1 to TRBJ2-5; a weak D match, TRBD1 (6 bases). CDR3 size: 16 residues. The germline V and J ends were trimmed by 2 bases and 2 bases, with 18 bases remaining between them. In germline, CDR1 is SQVTM, CDR2 ANQGSEA. CDR3 amino acids: CSVESRVQGIQETQYF. The covered CDR3 bases are TGCAGCGTTGAAAGCAGGGTACAGGGAATACAAGAGACC. Combining the CDR3 with reference TRBV29-1 and TRBJ2-5 gives the whole variable domain SAVISQKPSRDICQRGTSLTIQCQVDSQVTMMFWYRQQPGQSLTLIATANQGSEATYESGFVIDKFPISRPNLTFSTLTVSNMSPEDSSIYLCSVESRVQGIQETQYFGPGTRLLVL.

As concerns this clone: The read ends 3 residues before the CDR3 terminus; that terminus is restored from the germline J gene. The J gene is TRBJ2-2, the V gene TRBV19; 7 nucleotides line up with TRBD1. With 7 bases clipped from V and 1 base from J, the junction kept 6 bases outside the gene matches. CDR1 is LNHDA and CDR2 is SQIVND in the germline V gene (reference sequence). The CDR3 has 15 amino acids. CDR3 bases read: TGTGCCAGTATTAACAGGGGCTTGAACACCGGGGAG. Amino acids: CASINRGLNTGE. The entire CDR3 reads CASINRGLNTGELFF.

Note on this clone: The read falls 3 residues short of the CDR3 end, and the missing part is taken from the germline J gene. The gene calls are TRBV28 and TRBJ1-4; D might be TRBD1 (6 bases). From germline, CDR1 is MDHEN and CDR2 SYDVKM. CDR3 length equals 12 residues. CDR3 bases read: TGTGCCAGCAGTCTTACCGACAGGCAA. It yields the protein CASSLTDRQ. The entire CDR3 protein is CASSLTDRQLFF.

On this clone: The CDR3 end is not reached by the read, which stops 3 residues before it; the germline J gene fills it in. V is TRBV2 and J is TRBJ1-1; 7 positions match TRBD1. Per the germline V gene, CDR1 is SNHLY and CDR2 is FYNNEI. V lost 6 bases, J lost 1 base, and 5 bases stayed unmatched. CDR3 length equals 14 residues. Incomplete CDR3 DNA: TGTGCCAGCAGCGAAAGACAGGGGAACACTGAA. This translates into CASSERQGNTE. The full-length CDR3 reads as CASSERQGNTEAFF. Looking up the rest from reference TRBV2 and TRBJ1-1 gives the full variable domain: EPEVTQTPSHQVTQMGQEVILRCVPISNHLYFYWYRQILGQKVEFLVSFYNNEISEKSEIFDDQFSVERPDGSNFTLKIRSTKLEDSAMYFCASSERQGNTEAFFGQGTRLTVV.

Concerning this clone: Read coverage stops 3 residues before the CDR3 terminus; the germline J gene supplies the remainder. The chain combines TRBV5-4 with TRBJ2-1; TRBD2 matches at 10 bases. Per the germline V gene, CDR1 is SGHNT and CDR2 is YYREEE (reference sequence). The V and J ends lost 3 bases and 9 bases, in that order; junction bases with no gene match: 6. The CDR3 is made up of 14 amino acids. The covered CDR3 bases are TGTGCCAGCAGCTCCCCTAGCGGGGGATCTGAG. Its translation is CASSSPSGGSE. The entire CDR3 is CASSSPSGGSEQFF.

Turning to this clone: The read comes to an end 3 residues before the CDR3 does, leaving the germline J gene to fill in the end. J is TRBJ2-3 and V is TRBV11-2; TRBD2 matches 7 bases. The CDR3 is made up of 15 amino acids. Trimming removed 3 bases from V and 2 bases from J; junction bases left unmatched: 5. From germline, CDR1 is SGHAT and CDR2 FQNNGV. CDR3 bases read: TGTGCCAGCAGCTTGGGGAGGGGTCACACAGATACG. This codes for CASSLGRGHTDT. The entire CDR3 protein reads CASSLGRGHTDTQYF.

A note on this clone: The CDR3 end falls 3 residues outside the read, so it is completed with the germline J gene. The V call is TRBV4-1, the J call TRBJ1-2; 7 bases are shared with TRBD1. The V gene end was trimmed by 3 bases and the J gene end by 5 bases; junction bases not matched to a gene: 6. Germline loops: CDR1 MGHRA, CDR2 YSYEKL. The CDR3 is 14 amino acids. The CDR3 region is CASSHPGQKYGYTF. The part of the CDR3 DNA that was read is TGCGCCAGCAGCCATCCGGGACAGAAATATGGC.

Regarding this clone: The CDR3 goes on 3 residues after the read ends, and that part is filled in from the germline J gene. V gene TRBV19 combines with J gene TRBJ2-5; 12 bases agree with TRBD1. CDR1 LNHDA and CDR2 SQIVND come from the germline V gene (reference sequence). This CDR3 spans 16 amino acids. The J segment lost 4 bases and the V segment lost 5 bases, leaving 8 bases of the junction unmatched. The part of the CDR3 DNA that was read is TGTGCCAGTAGTCCCCCGGGGACAGGGGGCCGAGAGACC. This translates into CASSPPGTGGRET. The full CDR3 reads CASSPPGTGGRETQYF. Full variable domain (rest looked up from reference TRBV19 and TRBJ2-5): DGGITQSPKYLFRKEGQNVTLSCEQNLNHDAMYWYRQDPGQGLRLIYYSQIVNDFQKGDIAEGYSVSREKKESFPLTVTSAQKNPTAFYLCASSPPGTGGRETQYFGPGTRLLVL.

Turning to this clone: The observed sequence ends 3 residues before the CDR3 terminus, with the missing tail filled in from the germline J gene. The V and J genes are TRBV2 and TRBJ2-3; no definite D call. The CDR3 runs to 16 residues. The germline V gene encodes CDR1 SNHLY and CDR2 FYNNEI. V dropped 1 base and J dropped 3 bases, with 14 bases sitting between them. The part of the CDR3 DNA that was read is TGTGCCAGCAGTGAAGGACATGGCCCAGCTACAGATACG. Translation: CASSEGHGPATDT. The whole CDR3 region reads CASSEGHGPATDTQYF.

Note on this clone: The missing CDR3 end, 3 residues past where the read stops, is filled in from the germline J gene. The rearrangement links TRBV2 to TRBJ1-2, with D perhaps matching TRBD1 (5 bases). Germline loops: CDR1 SNHLY, CDR2 FYNNEI. The V gene lost 3 bases and the J gene lost 3 bases, with 8 bases spanning the gap. CDR3 size: 13 residues. The CDR3 is CASSEQTDYGYTF. CDR3 DNA, as far as it was read: TGTGCCAGCAGTGAGCAGACAGACTATGGC.

For this clone: The CDR3 end falls 3 residues outside the read, so it is completed with the germline J gene. The V call is TRBV19, the J call TRBJ1-5; 8 nucleotides match TRBD1. Germline assignment: CDR1 LNHDA and CDR2 SQIVND (reference sequence). V shed 5 bases and J 1 base; nucleotides not matched to a gene: 7. The CDR3 consists of 16 residues. CDR3 residues: CASSSWTGMSNQPQHF. CDR3 DNA, as far as it was read: TGTGCCAGTAGTTCTTGGACAGGGATGAGCAATCAGCCC.

Remarks on this clone: The CDR3 extends 3 residues past the end of the read, so its final part is completed from the germline J gene. The chain is built from TRBV5-1 and TRBJ2-7; 7 positions match TRBD2. Germline loops: CDR1 SGHRS, CDR2 YFSETQ. Trimming at V came to 0 bases and at J to 6 bases, leaving 9 bases not matched to a gene. This CDR3 is built from 15 residues. Partial CDR3 DNA: TGCGCCAGCAGCTTGGGGGCTAGCGGACGGCGCGAG. The encoded protein is CASSLGASGRRE. The complete CDR3 protein is CASSLGASGRREQYF.